These 20 T cell receptor beta chains share one sample of origin, sequenced in a study of identical twins. TCRdb analysed the 5' RACE reads with MiXCR anew, one entry per CDR3 protein. The sample includes around 1.7 million distinct CDR3 sequences, less than 35% of them seen just once. Sequenced material: cord blood. These receptors all stem from a newborn girl in good health.

Many counts were recorded for this clonotype. The CDR3 bases are TGTGCCAGCAGCTTGGCTAGAGGCACGCAGTATTTT. It yields the protein CASSLARGTQYF. The chain uses TRBV7-2 and TRBJ2-3, with D unclear. The CDR3 is 12 residues long. The germline CDR1 and CDR2 sequences are SGHTA and FQGNSA. V dropped 3 bases and J dropped 9 bases, with 10 bases sitting between them.

This clonotype has only a few counts. This chain uses TRBV3-1 with TRBJ2-1, with 16 bases that match TRBD2. V dropped 5 bases and J dropped 3; count of bases not matched to a gene: 7. Per germline, CDR1 LGHDT and CDR2 YNNKEL (reference sequence). This CDR3 has 18 residues. The CDR3 spells CASSRGGLAGGGYNEQFF. CDR3 bases: TGTGCCAGCAGCAGGGGGGGACTAGCGGGGGGGGGCTACAATGAGCAGTTCTTC.

This rearrangement joins TRBV24-1 to TRBJ1-2, with 7 bases that match TRBD1. Trimming at V came to 4 bases and at J to 11 bases, leaving 12 bases not matched to a gene. The germline CDR1 and CDR2 sequences are KGHDR and SFDVKD. This CDR3 comprises 14 residues. The CDR3 region has the DNA TGTGCCACCAGTGACCCCGGGACAGCGAACCGGTACACCTTC. Protein: CATSDPGTANRYTF.

This chain joins TRBV5-1 and TRBJ2-1, with no clear D. Germline V gives CDR1 SGHRS, CDR2 YFSETQ. Trimming took off 0 bases at V and 15 bases at J, with 1 base between the two ends. This CDR3 comprises 8 residues. This chain's CDR3 is CASSLAFF. DNA of the CDR3: TGCGCCAGCAGCTTGGCGTTCTTC.

This clonotype was observed a few times. The rearrangement uses TRBV27 and TRBJ2-7, with TRBD2 identical over 7 bases. Unmatched junction bases numbered 15, after V lost 8 bases and J lost 2 bases. This CDR3 is built from 16 residues. Germline V gene data show CDR1 as MNHEY and CDR2 as SMNVEV (reference sequence). The CDR3: CASGSGASGTTYEQYF. CDR3 nucleotide sequence: TGTGCCAGCGGGTCCGGGGCTAGCGGCACCACCTACGAGCAGTACTTC.

This clonotype was observed a few times. The chain uses TRBV20-1 and TRBJ2-3, with 14 bases that match TRBD2. CDR3 length: 15 residues. J gave up 5 bases and V 6 bases, and 7 bases lay outside the gene matches. Germline V gene sequence: CDR1 DFQATT, CDR2 SNEGSKA (reference sequence). This chain's CDR3 is CSARGLAGGRDTQYF. The CDR3 nucleotides read TGCAGTGCCCGAGGACTAGCGGGGGGAAGAGATACGCAGTATTTT.

There are a few counts of this clonotype. This chain links TRBV4-2 with TRBJ1-4; D not certain. Deletions cut 1 base from V and 0 bases from J, with 9 bases between. This CDR3 contains 16 residues. Germline CDR1 is LGHNA and CDR2 is YNFKEQ. The CDR3 DNA follows: TGTGCCAGCAGCCAAGGCGCGGCCACAACTAATGAAAAACTGTTTTTT. This sequence encodes CASSQGAATTNEKLFF.

There are a few counts of this clonotype. The gene calls are TRBV28 and TRBJ2-7, with D perhaps TRBD1 or TRBD2 (6 bases each). The CDR3 runs 15 residues. Germline CDR1 MDHEN, CDR2 SYDVKM. Trimming took off 3 bases at V and 2 bases at J, with 14 bases between the two ends. CDR3 in amino acids: CASSFRGTSAYEQYF. The CDR3 DNA reads as TGTGCCAGCAGTTTTAGGGGGACTTCTGCCTACGAGCAGTACTTC.

This chain uses TRBV4-2 with TRBJ2-6; D remains unclear. Trimming took 2 bases from V and 0 from J, leaving 8 bases between them. Germline lookup yields CDR1 LGHNA and CDR2 YNFKEQ. The CDR3 has 16 amino acids. The CDR3 reads CASSQSLDSGANVLTF. CDR3 bases: TGTGCCAGCAGCCAATCCCTGGACTCTGGGGCCAACGTCCTGACTTTC.

Many counts were recorded for this clonotype. The chain couples TRBV28 to TRBJ2-6; D remains ambiguous. The CDR3 covers 15 residues. Germline assignment: CDR1 MDHEN and CDR2 SYDVKM. Trimming left V 3 bases short and J 3 bases short, with 9 bases between. The CDR3 region is CASSFDRVGANVLTF. The CDR3 DNA reads TGTGCCAGCAGTTTTGATCGGGTTGGGGCCAACGTCCTGACTTTC.

This clonotype has more than one count but fewer than ten. This chain links TRBV27 with TRBJ1-4, with 9 bases that match TRBD1. CDR1 and CDR2 (germline): MNHEY, SMNVEV (reference sequence). Unmatched junction bases numbered 5, after V lost 5 bases and J lost 7 bases. The CDR3 loop spans 14 amino acids. The CDR3 bases are TGTGCCAGCAGTCTACACAGGGGGCTTGAAAAACTGTTTTTT. Protein: CASSLHRGLEKLFF.

The V and J genes are TRBV20-1 and TRBJ2-7; D perhaps matches TRBD1 (6 bases). From germline, CDR1 is DFQATT and CDR2 SNEGSKA (reference sequence). This CDR3 has 13 amino acids. The V gene lost 6 bases and the J gene lost 2 bases, with 14 bases spanning the gap. This chain's CDR3 is CSAIGQSPYEQYF. The CDR3 region has the DNA TGCAGTGCAATCGGACAGAGCCCCTACGAGCAGTACTTC.

This clonotype was found a few times. The CDR3 DNA sequence: TGTGCCAGCAGTGACTCCCCGGACAGGCACTGGGTGAACACTGAAGCTTTCTTT. Translated: CASSDSPDRHWVNTEAFF. The chain has TRBV6-4 and TRBJ1-1; the match to TRBD1 covers 7 bases. This CDR3 contains 18 residues. V was pared by 0 bases and J by 0 bases, with 10 bases of the junction left unmatched. Germline V gene sequence: CDR1 MRHNA, CDR2 SNTAGT.

This clonotype was detected only a few times. The chain is built from TRBV20-1 and TRBJ2-1; maybe TRBD2 (7 bases). The CDR3 has 16 amino acids. Trimming took 7 bases from V and 0 from J, leaving 19 bases between them. CDR1 and CDR2 (germline): DFQATT, SNEGSKA (reference sequence). CDR3 nucleotide sequence: TGCAGTGAGAAAGGGGGGAGGGCCGGCTCCTACAATGAGCAGTTCTTC. Protein: CSEKGGRAGSYNEQFF.

The V gene is TRBV5-1, the J gene TRBJ2-1, with TRBD2 matching 7 bases. CDR1 is SGHRS, CDR2 YFSETQ, per germline. The CDR3 contains 14 residues. Trimming at V came to 4 bases and at J to 2 bases, leaving 3 bases not matched to a gene. The CDR3 protein is CASSGLVAYNEQFF. As DNA, the CDR3 is TGCGCCAGCAGCGGACTAGTGGCCTACAATGAGCAGTTCTTC.

This clonotype was seen more than once but under ten times. V and J are TRBV3-1 and TRBJ2-7; 8 nucleotides align to TRBD2. The CDR3 totals 15 residues. Losses at the gene ends were 4 bases for V and 0 bases for J; bases not matched to a gene: 5. Per the germline V gene, CDR1 is LGHDT and CDR2 is YNNKEL (reference sequence). The CDR3: CASSRSSGHSYEQYF. CDR3 bases: TGTGCCAGCAGCCGATCTAGCGGGCACTCCTACGAGCAGTACTTC.

The V and J genes are TRBV7-9 and TRBJ1-2; weak D call: TRBD1 (6 bases). The CDR3 extends over 15 amino acids. Between the trimmed V and J ends, which lost 5 bases and 4 bases, there was a span of 17 bases. Germline V gene sequence: CDR1 SEHNR, CDR2 FQNEAQ (reference sequence). DNA of the CDR3: TGTGCCAGCAGCCCCCCTGAGACAGGCGGCTATGGCTACACCTTC. It encodes CASSPPETGGYGYTF. Full variable domain (rest looked up from reference TRBV7-9 and TRBJ1-2): DTGVSQNPRHKITKRGQNVTFRCDPISEHNRLYWYRQTLGQGPEFLTYFQNEAQLEKSRLLSDRFSAERPKGSFSTLEIQRTEQGDSAMYLCASSPPETGGYGYTFGSGTRLTVV.

There are a few counts of this clonotype. The V and J genes are TRBV20-1 and TRBJ1-4; 8 nucleotides align to TRBD1. The CDR3 is 14 amino acids. Germline trimming cut 4 bases from V and 8 bases from J; bases unmatched to any gene: 9. From germline, CDR1 is DFQATT and CDR2 SNEGSKA (reference sequence). The chain's CDR3 is CSATKDRVGEKLFF. The CDR3 bases are TGCAGTGCTACGAAGGACAGGGTGGGCGAAAAACTGTTTTTT.

CDR3 sequence (DNA): TGTGCCAGCATCGCCGACGGCCCCTATGGCTACACCTTC. This encodes CASIADGPYGYTF. The V gene is TRBV6-1, the J gene TRBJ1-2, with D uncertain. The V end was cut by 7 bases, the J end by 4 bases, with 13 bases between. CDR3 length: 13 amino acids. CDR1 is MNHNS and CDR2 is SASEGT in the germline V gene.

The chain recombines TRBV20-1 with TRBJ2-7; 12 bases line up with TRBD2. J was trimmed by 7 bases and V by 2 bases; bases with no gene match: 6. CDR1 is DFQATT, CDR2 SNEGSKA, per germline (reference sequence). The CDR3 runs 14 residues. The CDR3: CSARRTSGRSEQYF. Written as DNA, the CDR3 is TGCAGTGCTAGACGTACTAGCGGGAGGAGTGAGCAGTACTTC.